This entry features one T cell receptor beta chain sequence. The sample comes from a study of shared T cell receptors in the human thymus. Germline CDR1 reads SGDLS; CDR2 reads YYNGEE. Trimming pared 3 bases from V and 3 bases from J, leaving 14 bases between. The CDR3 contains 15 residues. Assay used: immunoSEQ multiplex PCR; TCRdb lists only in-frame clones, some missing. Of roughly 410,000 clones in the sample, 95% were seen once. This sequence joins TRBV9 and TRBJ2-3, with a tentative D call TRBD1 (6 bases). This sequence was found in a human donor. The sequenced sample was thymocytes. The CDR3 nucleotides are TGTGCCAGCAGCGGTAGCAGGGGTCGGACAGATACGCAGTATTTT. This sequence encodes CASSGSRGRTDTQYF.